Below are 22 T cell receptor beta chains sequenced from a single sample in a study of T cells after posttransplantation cyclophosphamide. Data came from immunoSEQ multiplex PCR; TCRdb stores just in-frame clones and leaves some out. This sample has about 24,000 clones, each found more than once. What was sequenced was PBMCs. These receptors were obtained from a woman aged 55-70 years in good health, CMV-negative, and a related stem cell transplant donor.

This clone was recorded at least ten times. The chain combines TRBV7-9 with TRBJ1-2; the D gene is possibly TRBD1 (5 bases). The CDR3 spans 13 residues. Germline V gene sequence: CDR1 SEHNR, CDR2 FQNEAQ (reference sequence). V lost 0 bases to trimming and J lost 13 bases, with 15 bases between them. The CDR3 region has the DNA TGTGCCAGCAGCTTAGCGGGACTACGCGGGGGCACCTTC. Amino acids: CASSLAGLRGGTF.

This clone was seen a handful of times. This chain joins TRBV5-4 and TRBJ2-7, with 14 bases identical to TRBD2. V shed 4 bases, J shed 4 bases, and the junction held 7 bases outside the gene matches. The CDR3 has 16 residues. Germline lookup yields CDR1 SGHNT and CDR2 YYREEE (reference sequence). DNA for the CDR3: TGTGCCAGCAGCCCGGGGACTAGCGGGAGCTTTTACGAGCAGTACTTC. The encoded protein is CASSPGTSGSFYEQYF.

This clone was observed many times. The chain recombines TRBV28 with TRBJ1-4; the D gene is possibly TRBD1 (6 bases). V lost 11 bases and J lost 1, with 20 bases in between. CDR3 size: 16 residues. Germline loops: CDR1 MDHEN, CDR2 SYDVKM. As DNA, the CDR3 is TGTGCCGCCAGACAGGCTGTAGAGGAAACTAATGAAAAACTGTTTTTT. This encodes CAARQAVEETNEKLFF.

The table lists this clone with many counts. V is TRBV7-2 and J is TRBJ2-5; a possible D gene is TRBD2 (6 bases). The CDR3 runs 14 residues. The V end lost 2 bases, the J end lost 3 bases, and 10 bases lay between the germline ends. From germline, CDR1 is SGHTA and CDR2 FQGNSA. The CDR3 bases are TGTGCCAGCAGCTTAAACGGGGGAGAAGAGACCCAGTACTTC. Protein sequence: CASSLNGGEETQYF.

This clone was seen repeatedly, ten times or more. The V and J genes are TRBV30 and TRBJ2-2; possible D gene TRBD1, 6 bases. The V gene's germline CDR1 is GTSNPN and CDR2 SVGIG (reference sequence). The ends were cut back, 1 base at V and 4 bases at J, with 10 bases in the middle. The CDR3 runs to 14 residues. CDR3 coding DNA: TGTGCCTGGAGTGGGGACACCTTCACCGGGGAGCTGTTTTTT. It yields the protein CAWSGDTFTGELFF.

In its sample, this clone was seen a few times. DNA for the CDR3: TGTGCCAGCAGCCTCACCAGGGGGCTCCATGAGCAGTTCTTC. Protein: CASSLTRGLHEQFF. This chain connects TRBV11-3 to TRBJ2-1, with 8 bases identical to TRBD1. This CDR3 is 14 amino acids long. Per germline, CDR1 SGHNT and CDR2 YENEEA. With V trimmed by 5 bases and J by 8 bases, 8 bases remained unmatched.

This clone appeared many times. The rearrangement uses TRBV28 and TRBJ1-1, with D possibly matching TRBD1 (6 bases). This CDR3 comprises 14 residues. Germline CDR1 MDHEN, CDR2 SYDVKM. V lost 8 bases to trimming and J lost 0 bases, with 13 bases between them. CDR3 DNA sequence: TGTGCCAGCTTTCCAGGGGACATGAACACTGAAGCTTTCTTT. This sequence encodes CASFPGDMNTEAFF.

This clone was observed at least ten times. V gene TRBV6-4 combines with J gene TRBJ1-1, with D maybe TRBD1 (5 bases). The CDR3 is 13 amino acids. The germline V gene encodes CDR1 MRHNA and CDR2 SNTAGT. The V gene lost 4 bases and the J gene lost 0 bases, with 6 bases spanning the gap. The CDR3 here is CASSGRVNTEAFF. The CDR3 DNA reads as TGTGCCAGCAGTGGCAGGGTGAACACTGAAGCTTTCTTT.

This clone was seen repeatedly, ten times or more. The genes are TRBV4-1 and TRBJ2-3; possibly TRBD2 for D (6 bases). CDR3 size: 16 residues. Trimming cost V 0 bases and J 4 bases, with 14 bases left between them. CDR1 MGHRA and CDR2 YSYEKL come from the germline V gene. The CDR3: CASSQDPREWADTQYF. In nucleotides, the CDR3 is TGCGCCAGCAGCCAAGATCCACGGGAGTGGGCAGATACGCAGTATTTT.

This clone was found many times. V and J are TRBV7-2 and TRBJ2-7; TRBD2 aligns across 7 bases. J was trimmed by 1 base and V by 0 bases; bases with no gene match: 9. The germline CDR1 and CDR2 sequences are SGHTA and FQGNSA. The length of the CDR3 is 17 residues. The CDR3 is CASSLASGGRRSYEQYF. Here the CDR3 DNA reads TGTGCCAGCAGCTTAGCGAGCGGCGGGAGAAGGTCCTACGAGCAGTACTTC.

This clone was counted ten times or more. The chain uses TRBV11-1 and TRBJ2-5, with 9 positions matching TRBD2. From germline, CDR1 is SGHAT and CDR2 FQDESV (reference sequence). V lost 4 bases and J lost 7; bases outside the gene matches: 13. The CDR3 totals 16 residues. The chain's CDR3 is CASSSPPRGGAGTQYF. The CDR3 DNA reads TGTGCCAGCAGCTCGCCACCCCGCGGGGGGGCGGGGACCCAGTACTTC.

This clone was counted many times. The rearrangement joins TRBV7-9 to TRBJ2-1; maybe TRBD1 (5 bases). Germline CDR1 SEHNR, CDR2 FQNEAQ (reference sequence). The CDR3 is 15 residues long. Deletions cut 2 bases from V and 1 base from J, with 9 bases between. CDR3 residues: CASSLLSGSYNEQFF. DNA of the CDR3: TGTGCCAGCAGCTTACTATCAGGGTCCTACAATGAGCAGTTCTTC.

In its sample, this clone was seen many times. V is TRBV5-6 and J is TRBJ2-1; 8 bases fit TRBD2. From germline, CDR1 is SGHDT and CDR2 YYEEEE. V trimming: 2 bases; J trimming: 4 bases; junction bases outside the gene matches: 8. The CDR3 loop spans 16 amino acids. CDR3 region: CASSFAGLGSYNEQFF. CDR3 nucleotide sequence: TGTGCCAGCAGCTTTGCGGGACTAGGTTCTTACAATGAGCAGTTCTTC.

This clone has more than one count but fewer than ten. Germline is not matched at one junction end, which may reflect a read error. The V gene is TRBV20-1, the J gene TRBJ2-7; a possible D gene is TRBD2 (5 bases). The germline CDR1 and CDR2 sequences are DFQATT and SNEGSKA (reference sequence). CDR3 size: 11 residues. The CDR3 DNA is TGCAGTGCCACTCCCGCGGGCCCGGCGTGGTTC. Encoded protein: CSATPAGPAWF.

This clone was seen at least ten times. This chain uses TRBV5-6 with TRBJ2-5, with a weak D call TRBD1 (6 bases). Germline-derived CDR1 and CDR2 are SGHDT and YYEEEE. CDR3 length equals 15 residues. Trimming stripped 0 bases from V and 2 bases from J, with 11 bases between. The CDR3 protein is CASSLAGRGQETQYF. CDR3 sequence (DNA): TGTGCCAGCAGCTTGGCGGGAAGGGGGCAAGAGACCCAGTACTTC.

This clone occurred many times. V gene TRBV6-1 combines with J gene TRBJ1-1, with a tentative D call TRBD1 (6 bases). The CDR3 spans 12 residues. V was pared by 7 bases and J by 1 base, with 7 bases between. Germline CDR1 MNHNS, CDR2 SASEGT. In nucleotides, the CDR3 is TGTGCCAGCAAGACAGGGAACACTGAAGCTTTCTTT. Protein: CASKTGNTEAFF.

The CDR3 loop reads CASSLMAVYGYTF. The CDR3 bases are TGTGCCAGCAGTTTAATGGCGGTCTATGGCTACACCTTC. The rearrangement joins TRBV28 to TRBJ1-2; no reliable D call. With 2 bases removed from V and 4 bases from J, the gap between germline ends came to 8 bases. This CDR3 region has 13 residues. Germline CDR1 is MDHEN and CDR2 is SYDVKM.

This clone occurred many times. This sequence joins TRBV29-1 and TRBJ2-5; D gene uncertain. The CDR3 has 10 amino acids. CDR1 and CDR2 (germline): SQVTM, ANQGSEA. V lost 5 bases and J 2 bases, leaving 3 bases between the germline ends. The CDR3 here is CSVPQETQYF. In DNA form, the CDR3 reads TGCAGCGTTCCTCAAGAGACCCAGTACTTC.

This clone has a handful of counts. This CDR3 reads CASSPLVSGRAADTQYF. In nucleotides, the CDR3 is TGTGCCAGCAGCCCCCTGGTTAGCGGGAGGGCCGCAGATACGCAGTATTTT. The rearrangement joins TRBV25-1 to TRBJ2-3, with 11 positions matching TRBD2. The J segment lost 4 bases and the V segment lost 6 bases, leaving 12 bases of the junction unmatched. The CDR3 runs to 17 residues. CDR1 and CDR2 from the germline V gene are MGHDK and SYGVNS.

At least ten counts were recorded for this clone. The chain combines TRBV10-3 with TRBJ2-1; the match to TRBD2 covers 12 bases. V was pared by 5 bases and J by 6 bases, with 8 bases of the junction left unmatched. Germline V gene data show CDR1 as ENHRY and CDR2 as SYGVKD. This CDR3 spans 16 amino acids. In DNA form, the CDR3 reads TGTGCCATCAGTAAGAGACTAGCGGGAGCTGGCAATGAGCAGTTCTTC. It yields the protein CAISKRLAGAGNEQFF.

This clone was counted many times. This chain joins TRBV4-3 and TRBJ2-5; D is perhaps TRBD1 (6 bases). Germline values: CDR1 LGHNA, CDR2 YSLEER. The CDR3 covers 14 residues. The V end was cut by 1 base, the J end by 7 bases, with 13 bases between. Here the CDR3 reads CASSQVTGLPTQYF. DNA of the CDR3: TGCGCCAGCAGCCAAGTAACAGGGCTACCGACCCAGTACTTC.

Many counts were recorded for this clone. The V gene is TRBV2, the J gene TRBJ2-6; the D gene is possibly TRBD1 (5 bases). The CDR3 is made up of 13 amino acids. Germline CDR1 is SNHLY and CDR2 is FYNNEI. V lost 6 bases and J lost 2, with 5 bases in between. Written as DNA, the CDR3 is TGTGCCAGCAGGGGGCCTGGGGCCAACGTCCTGACTTTC. Protein product: CASRGPGANVLTF.